These T cell receptor beta chains were read from a single sample in a study of T cell clones after liver transplantation. The table came from immunoSEQ multiplex PCR; TCRdb's copy has only in-frame clones and leaves some out. Of roughly 70,000 clones listed, roughly 90% were seen once; the top ten hold less than 3.5%. The input for sequencing was CD4+ T cells from blood, taken before liver transplant. The source of these receptors is a human donor who received a liver transplant. Both conserved end residues are part of each CDR3. A D gene is named only where the DNA matches it firmly. Size is stated for part of the rows, as once, few or many counts, or as a class when the clone is expanded.

V	J	size	D	CDR3	DNA
TRBV7-3	TRBJ2-5	-	-	CASSLTSGSETQYF	TGTGCCAGCAGCTTAACGTCGGGGAGCGAGACCCAGTACTTC
TRBV5-1	TRBJ1-3	few	-	CASSFQGATGNTIYF	TGCGCCAGCAGCTTCCAGGGTGCTACTGGAAACACCATATATTTT
TRBV19	TRBJ2-1	-	TRBD2	CASSPTSSPGNEQFF	TGTGCCAGTAGCCCGACTAGCTCACCGGGCAATGAGCAGTTCTTC
TRBV7-2	TRBJ2-2	-	TRBD2	CASSIIAGGRTGELFF	TGTGCCAGCAGCATCATAGCGGGAGGGCGGACCGGGGAGCTGTTTTTT
TRBV2	TRBJ1-3	-	-	CASSGGYSGNTIYF	TGTGCCAGCAGTGGGGGGTACTCTGGAAACACCATATATTTT
TRBV5-1	TRBJ2-7	-	-	CASSLEGRAYEQYF	TGCGCCAGCAGCTTGGAGGGGAGAGCCTACGAGCAGTACTTC
TRBV28	TRBJ2-3	-	-	CASSPSGEKATDTQYF	TGTGCCAGCAGTCCATCGGGGGAGAAGGCCACAGATACGCAGTATTTT
TRBV19	TRBJ2-4	-	-	CASSIKNIQYF	TGTGCCAGTAGTATCAAAAACATTCAGTACTTC
TRBV10-2	TRBJ2-7	-	TRBD2	CASRLLAGGSLHEQYF	TGCGCCAGCAGGTTACTAGCGGGAGGTTCTCTGCACGAGCAGTACTTC
TRBV4-1	TRBJ2-3	-	TRBD1	CASSQPRQGTIGDTQYF	TGCGCCAGCAGCCAACCTAGACAGGGCACAATAGGAGATACGCAGTATTTT
TRBV19	TRBJ1-5	few	-	CASSKGRGYGNQPQHF	TGTGCCAGTAGTAAGGGCCGGGGCTATGGCAATCAGCCCCAGCATTTT
TRBV19	TRBJ1-2	-	TRBD1	CASSTKTGLANYGYTF	TGTGCCAGTAGTACGAAGACAGGGCTAGCTAACTATGGCTACACCTTC
TRBV28	TRBJ1-5	-	TRBD1	CASTPGTGVQPQHF	TGTGCCAGCACCCCCGGGACAGGGGTTCAGCCCCAGCATTTT
TRBV10-3	TRBJ2-7	-	TRBD2	CAISESTSGRAKRAYEQYF	TGTGCCATCAGTGAGTCGACTAGCGGGAGGGCCAAACGGGCATACGAGCAGTACTTC
TRBV19	TRBJ2-5	-	-	CASSMARGQETQYF	TGTGCCAGTAGTATGGCCAGGGGCCAAGAGACCCAGTACTTC
TRBV4-1	TRBJ2-3	-	TRBD2	CASSPLAGREWTDTQYF	TGCGCCAGCAGCCCCCTGGCAGGGCGGGAGTGGACAGATACGCAGTATTTT
TRBV20-1	TRBJ2-2	-	-	CRKGELFF	TGCAGAAAGGGGGAGCTGTTTTTT
TRBV5-1	TRBJ1-2	once	TRBD1	CASSLGDRGNYGYTF	TGCGCCAGCAGCTTGGGCGACAGGGGTAACTATGGCTACACCTTC
TRBV18	TRBJ2-2	-	-	CASSPTVGGGTGELFF	TGTGCCAGCTCACCTACGGTCGGAGGGGGCACCGGGGAGCTGTTTTTT
TRBV7-3	TRBJ1-1	-	-	CASSSEPGAEAFF	TGTGCCAGCAGCTCAGAACCTGGGGCTGAAGCTTTCTTT
TRBV15	TRBJ2-3	-	-	CATRGVTDTQYF	TGTGCCACCAGGGGGGTCACAGATACGCAGTATTTT
TRBV18	TRBJ2-7	-	-	CASSPLGGAGEQYF	TGTGCCAGCTCACCATTAGGGGGCGCGGGGGAGCAGTACTTC
TRBV21-1	TRBJ2-5	-	-	CASSDLRGIGETQYF	TGTGCCAGCAGCGACCTCAGGGGGATCGGAGAGACCCAGTACTTC
TRBV28	TRBJ2-3	-	-	CASSPPRNTDTQYF	TGTGCCAGCAGTCCCCCCCGGAACACAGATACGCAGTATTTT
TRBV29-1	TRBJ2-2	-	TRBD2	CSSRLAGDNTGELFF	TGCAGCTCCAGACTAGCGGGAGATAATACCGGGGAGCTGTTTTTT
TRBV5-1	TRBJ2-7	once	TRBD1	CASSMPGTGKAEQYF	TGCGCCAGCAGCATGCCCGGGACAGGGAAGGCCGAGCAGTACTTC
TRBV9	TRBJ2-1	-	-	CASSVTSSSLLNEQFF	TGTGCCAGCAGCGTAACCAGCAGCAGTCTGTTGAATGAGCAGTTCTTC
TRBV20-1	TRBJ1-2	-	-	CSASGQPGYTF	TGCAGTGCTAGTGGGCAGCCTGGCTACACCTTC
TRBV7-6	TRBJ2-7	-	-	CASSSLPGGDYEQYF	TGTGCCAGCAGCTCTCTCCCGGGCGGTGACTACGAGCAGTACTTC
TRBV4-1	TRBJ2-6	-	-	CASSQIGLQDLSGANVLTF	TGCGCCAGCAGCCAAATCGGCCTACAGGACCTCTCTGGGGCCAACGTCCTGACTTTC
TRBV5-1	TRBJ2-2	-	-	CASSLELVLGELFF	TGCGCCAGCAGCTTGGAGTTAGTTCTCGGGGAGCTGTTTTTT
TRBV28	TRBJ1-5	-	-	CASSYPPATGQGSNQPQHF	TGTGCCAGCAGTTATCCCCCTGCGACGGGGCAGGGTAGCAATCAGCCCCAGCATTTT
TRBV2	TRBJ2-1	-	TRBD2	CASRKGLAGGDDEQFF	TGTGCCAGCAGAAAGGGACTAGCGGGAGGAGATGATGAGCAGTTCTTC
TRBV2	TRBJ2-2	-	-	CASSLNTGELFF	TGTGCCAGCAGTCTTAACACCGGGGAGCTGTTTTTT
TRBV27	TRBJ2-2	-	-	CASSFRRDTGELFF	TGTGCCAGCAGTTTCAGGCGCGACACCGGGGAGCTGTTTTTT
TRBV7-8	TRBJ2-7	-	TRBD2	CASSSPPERGPPYEQYF	TGTGCCAGCAGCTCCCCCCCAGAGCGGGGCCCTCCCTACGAGCAGTACTTC
TRBV30	TRBJ2-1	-	-	CAWSVWRGYNEQFF	TGTGCCTGGAGTGTATGGCGGGGATACAATGAGCAGTTCTTC
TRBV18	TRBJ2-3	-	TRBD1	CASSPTGGTDTQYF	TGTGCCAGCTCACCAACAGGGGGCACAGATACGCAGTATTTT
TRBV27	TRBJ2-2	-	-	CASSLGRGTGELFF	TGTGCCAGCAGTTTAGGCCGGGGCACCGGGGAGCTGTTTTTT
TRBV6-1	TRBJ1-4	-	-	CASSVAAGTDNEKLFF	TGTGCCAGCAGTGTAGCGGCAGGGACTGATAATGAAAAACTGTTTTTT
TRBV6-6	TRBJ1-1	-	-	CASRGASSEAFF	TGTGCCAGCAGGGGGGCCTCCAGTGAAGCTTTCTTT
TRBV7-2	TRBJ1-4	-	-	CASSPRDRGNEKLFF	TGTGCCAGCAGCCCCCGGGACCGAGGGAATGAAAAACTGTTTTTT
TRBV19	TRBJ2-6	-	-	CASSIGSGANVLTF	TGTGCCAGTAGTATAGGCTCTGGGGCCAACGTCCTGACTTTC
TRBV7-6	TRBJ1-2	few	TRBD1	CASSGASKGGNYGYTF	TGTGCCAGCAGCGGGGCGAGTAAAGGGGGCAACTATGGCTACACCTTC
TRBV18	TRBJ2-1	-	TRBD2	CASSPLTSGSSYNEQFF	TGTGCCAGCTCACCATTAACTAGCGGGAGCTCCTACAATGAGCAGTTCTTC
TRBV7-3	TRBJ2-2	once	-	CASSLTSGAGELFF	TGTGCCAGCAGCTTAACGTCAGGGGCCGGGGAGCTGTTTTTT
TRBV27	TRBJ2-1	-	TRBD1	CASSLRGQGLSYNEQFF	TGTGCCAGCAGTTTACGAGGACAGGGCCTCTCCTACAATGAGCAGTTCTTC
TRBV28	TRBJ2-5	-	-	CASSQGGARETQYF	TGTGCCAGCAGTCAGGGGGGGGCGCGGGAGACCCAGTACTTC
TRBV7-2	TRBJ1-5	few	-	CASSSLLGNYQPQHF	TGTGCCAGCAGCTCCTTATTAGGGAATTATCAGCCCCAGCATTTT
TRBV19	TRBJ2-7	-	TRBD2	CASSPTPPGLAGSEQYF	TGTGCCAGTAGCCCGACGCCCCCGGGACTAGCGGGGAGCGAGCAGTACTTC
TRBV11-3	TRBJ2-1	-	TRBD2	CASSWRGLAGGITYNEQFF	TGTGCCAGCAGCTGGAGGGGACTAGCGGGAGGGATCACCTACAATGAGCAGTTCTTC
TRBV5-4	TRBJ2-7	once	TRBD2	CASSPPPGGRSYEQYF	TGTGCCAGCAGCCCACCCCCGGGCGGGAGGAGCTACGAGCAGTACTTC
TRBV5-5	TRBJ2-5	-	TRBD2	CASSFTASGSLATQYF	TGTGCCAGCAGCTTCACCGCTAGCGGGAGCTTAGCGACCCAGTACTTC